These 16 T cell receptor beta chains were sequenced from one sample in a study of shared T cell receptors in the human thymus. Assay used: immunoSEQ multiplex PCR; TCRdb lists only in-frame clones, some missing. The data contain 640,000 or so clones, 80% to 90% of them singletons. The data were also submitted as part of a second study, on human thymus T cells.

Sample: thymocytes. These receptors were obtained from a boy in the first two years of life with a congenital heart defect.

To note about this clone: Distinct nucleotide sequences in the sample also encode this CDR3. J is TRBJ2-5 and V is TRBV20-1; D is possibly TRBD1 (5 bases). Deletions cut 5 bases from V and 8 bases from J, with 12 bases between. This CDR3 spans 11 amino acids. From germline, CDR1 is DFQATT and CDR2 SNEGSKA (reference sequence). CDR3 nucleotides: TGCAGTGCTGGGGCTTTGGGCACCCAGTACTTC. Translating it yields CSAGALGTQYF.

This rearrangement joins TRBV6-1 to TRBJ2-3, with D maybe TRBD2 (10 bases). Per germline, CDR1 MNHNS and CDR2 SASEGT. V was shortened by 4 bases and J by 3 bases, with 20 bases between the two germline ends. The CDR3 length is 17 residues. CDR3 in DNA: TGTGCCAGCAGTGCCGGGACAGGGACTAGCGTTACAGATACGCAGTATTTT. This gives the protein CASSAGTGTSVTDTQYF.

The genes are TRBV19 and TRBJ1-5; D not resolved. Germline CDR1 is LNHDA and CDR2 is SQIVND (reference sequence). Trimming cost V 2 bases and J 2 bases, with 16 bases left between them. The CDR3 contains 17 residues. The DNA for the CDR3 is TGTGCCAGTAGTATAAAAGGGAGGGAGGGTGGCAATCAGCCCCAGCATTTT. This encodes CASSIKGREGGNQPQHF. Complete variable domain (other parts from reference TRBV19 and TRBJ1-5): DGGITQSPKYLFRKEGQNVTLSCEQNLNHDAMYWYRQDPGQGLRLIYYSQIVNDFQKGDIAEGYSVSREKKESFPLTVTSAQKNPTAFYLCASSIKGREGGNQPQHFGDGTRLSIL.

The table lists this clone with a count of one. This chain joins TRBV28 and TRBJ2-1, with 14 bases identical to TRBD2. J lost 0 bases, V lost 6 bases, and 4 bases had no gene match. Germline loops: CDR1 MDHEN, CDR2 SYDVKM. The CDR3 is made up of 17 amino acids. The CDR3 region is CASRGLAGVSSYNEQFF. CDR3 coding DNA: TGTGCCAGCAGGGGACTAGCGGGAGTGAGCTCCTACAATGAGCAGTTCTTC.

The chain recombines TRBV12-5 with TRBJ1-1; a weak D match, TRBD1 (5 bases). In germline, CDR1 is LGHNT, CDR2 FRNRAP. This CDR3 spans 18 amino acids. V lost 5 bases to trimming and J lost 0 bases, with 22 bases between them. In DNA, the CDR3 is TGTGCTAGTGGTCAGGAAGTAACAGGTGGCAGACTGAACACTGAAGCTTTCTTT. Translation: CASGQEVTGGRLNTEAFF.

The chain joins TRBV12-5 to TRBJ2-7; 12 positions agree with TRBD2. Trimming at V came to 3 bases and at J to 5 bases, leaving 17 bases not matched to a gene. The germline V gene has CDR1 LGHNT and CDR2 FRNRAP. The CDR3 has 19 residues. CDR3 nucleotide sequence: TGTGCTAGTGGTTTTCAAAACATGACTAGCGGGAGTTGTATGGACGAGCAGTACTTC. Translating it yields CASGFQNMTSGSCMDEQYF.

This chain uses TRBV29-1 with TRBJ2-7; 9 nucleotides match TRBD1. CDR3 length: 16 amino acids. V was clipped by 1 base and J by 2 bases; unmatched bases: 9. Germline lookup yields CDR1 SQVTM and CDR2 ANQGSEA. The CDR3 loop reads CSVEGLGTGNTYEQYF. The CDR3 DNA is TGCAGCGTTGAAGGCCTCGGGACAGGGAATACCTACGAGCAGTACTTC.

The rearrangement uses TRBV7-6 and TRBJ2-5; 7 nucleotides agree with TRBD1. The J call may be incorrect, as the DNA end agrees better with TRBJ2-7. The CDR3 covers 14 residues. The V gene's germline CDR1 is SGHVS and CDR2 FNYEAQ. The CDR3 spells CASSFGTEIYEQYF. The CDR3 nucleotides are TGTGCCAGCAGCTTTGGGACAGAGATCTACGAGCAGTACTTC.

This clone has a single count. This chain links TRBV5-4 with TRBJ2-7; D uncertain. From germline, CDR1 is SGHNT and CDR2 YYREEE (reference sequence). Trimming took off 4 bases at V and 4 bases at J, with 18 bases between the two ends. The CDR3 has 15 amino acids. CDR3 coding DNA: TGTGCCAGCAGCCTCGTGCAGGCCGAGCTTTACGAGCAGTACTTC. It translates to CASSLVQAELYEQYF.

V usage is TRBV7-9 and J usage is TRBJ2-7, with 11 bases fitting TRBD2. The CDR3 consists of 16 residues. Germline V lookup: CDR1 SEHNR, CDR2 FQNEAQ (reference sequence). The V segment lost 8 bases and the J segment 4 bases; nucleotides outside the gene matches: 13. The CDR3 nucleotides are TGTGCCAGCGCTTCCCCACCGGGACTAGCGGATTACGAGCAGTACTTC. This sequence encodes CASASPPGLADYEQYF.

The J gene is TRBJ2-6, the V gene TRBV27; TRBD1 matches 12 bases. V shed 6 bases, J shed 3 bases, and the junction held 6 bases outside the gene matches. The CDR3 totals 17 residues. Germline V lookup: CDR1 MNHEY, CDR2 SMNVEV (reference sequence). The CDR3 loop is CASRRDRGPGGANVLTF. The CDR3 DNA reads TGTGCCAGCAGGCGGGACAGGGGGCCTGGTGGGGCCAACGTCCTGACTTTC.

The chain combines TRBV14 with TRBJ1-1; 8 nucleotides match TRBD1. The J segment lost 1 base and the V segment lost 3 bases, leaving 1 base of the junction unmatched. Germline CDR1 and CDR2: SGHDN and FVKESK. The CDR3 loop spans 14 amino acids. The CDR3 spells CASSHGTGNTEAFF. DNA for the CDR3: TGTGCCAGCAGCCACGGGACAGGGAACACTGAAGCTTTCTTT.

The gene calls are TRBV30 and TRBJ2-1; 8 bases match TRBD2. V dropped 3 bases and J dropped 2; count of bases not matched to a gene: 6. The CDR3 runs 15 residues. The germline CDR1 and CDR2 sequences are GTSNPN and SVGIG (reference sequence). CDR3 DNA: TGTGCCTGGAGAAGCGCGGGGGGTCCCTACAATGAGCAGTTCTTC. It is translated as CAWRSAGGPYNEQFF.

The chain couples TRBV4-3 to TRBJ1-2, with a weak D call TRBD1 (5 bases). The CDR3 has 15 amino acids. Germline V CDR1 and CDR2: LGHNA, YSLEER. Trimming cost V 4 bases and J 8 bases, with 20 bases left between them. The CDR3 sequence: CASSPSEGRPKGYTF. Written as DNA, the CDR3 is TGCGCCAGCAGCCCCTCGGAGGGGAGGCCCAAAGGCTACACCTTC.

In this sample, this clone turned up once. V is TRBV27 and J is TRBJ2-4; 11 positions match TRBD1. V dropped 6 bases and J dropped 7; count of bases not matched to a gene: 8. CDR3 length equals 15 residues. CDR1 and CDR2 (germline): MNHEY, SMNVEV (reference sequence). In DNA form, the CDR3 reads TGTGCCAGCAGACCAGGGACAGGGGGTATGAACATTCAGTACTTC. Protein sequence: CASRPGTGGMNIQYF.

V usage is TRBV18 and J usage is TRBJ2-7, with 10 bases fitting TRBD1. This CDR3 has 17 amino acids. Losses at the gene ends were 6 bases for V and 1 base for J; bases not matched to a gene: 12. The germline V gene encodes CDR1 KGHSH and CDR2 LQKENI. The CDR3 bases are TGTGCCAGCTCCCCAGGCAGGGACAGGGGCCCTTCCTACGAGCAGTACTTC. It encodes CASSPGRDRGPSYEQYF.